This T cell receptor beta chain was documented in a study of long-term antiretroviral therapy in people with HIV. Researchers report immunoSEQ v3.0 was run at survey level. Generated by immunoSEQ multiplex PCR, the TCRdb table keeps only in-frame clones and is missing some. The table shows roughly 20,000 clones, with around 80% occurring only once. Participants with HIV, all of them, were treated in the United States. Going into DNA extraction, samples held roughly 0.95-10 million cryopreserved PBMC. J gave up 3 bases and V 5 bases, and 3 bases lay outside the gene matches. The CDR3 covers 14 residues. CDR1 and CDR2 from the germline V gene are SGHAT and FQNNGV.

The sample consisted of unsorted PBMCs, taken 4.1 years after starting antiretroviral therapy. The chain joins TRBV11-2 to TRBJ2-7; TRBD2 matches at 11 bases. The clonotype originates from a woman aged 40 to 50 with HIV. The CDR3 sequence is CASSPGTSGYEQYF. In DNA, the CDR3 is TGTGCCAGCAGCCCCGGGACTAGCGGCTACGAGCAGTACTTC. Combining the CDR3 with reference TRBV11-2 and TRBJ2-7 gives the whole variable domain EAGVAQSPRYKIIEKRQSVAFWCNPISGHATLYWYQQILGQGPKLLIQFQNNGVVDDSQLPKDRFSAERLKGVDSTLKIQPAKLEDSAVYLCASSPGTSGYEQYFGPGTRLTVT.